Presented here are 4 T cell receptor beta chains from one specimen sequenced in a study of molecular identifiers for immune sequencing clone quantification (dated by TCRdb to the late 2010s). Receptor libraries were prepared by PCR. TCRdb shows the sequencer as Illumina HiSeq 4000. Using fastp at Q25 and MiXCR, TCRdb reprocessed the public reads and kept productive beta chains. Rows matching on CDR3 protein sequence are summarized as one entry with the most common DNA and genes. The sample table shows over 600,000 distinct CDR3 sequences, and 20% are seen once. The ten most abundant clones make up roughly 0.85% of the sample. The sequenced sample was naive CD8+ T cells from blood, with Jurkat cell RNA spiked in. Explained via the paper, the cell subset or site label denotes: FACS-sorted CD8+CD4-CCR7+CD45RA+ naive T cells. The receptors derive from a human donor in good health. Some libraries in this study had Jurkat cell RNA spiked in.

There are many counts of this clonotype. This CDR3 reads CASSLGRVIDEAFF. The DNA for the CDR3 is TGTGCCAGCAGTCTCGGGCGGGTTATAGATGAAGCTTTCTTT. The rearrangement links TRBV12-3 or TRBV12-4 to TRBJ1-1, with D hard to call. Trimming left V 5 bases short and J 7 bases short, with 17 bases between. The CDR3 runs 14 residues.

This clonotype was recorded a few times. The V gene is TRBV27, the J gene TRBJ2-1; 7 positions match TRBD2. Looked up from germline, CDR1 is MNHEY and CDR2 is SMNVEV (reference sequence). This CDR3 is built from 15 residues. J was trimmed by 9 bases and V by 3 bases; bases with no gene match: 11. This CDR3 reads CASSFGAGEAVEQFF. CDR3 DNA sequence: TGTGCCAGCAGTTTCGGGGCGGGAGAGGCGGTTGAGCAGTTCTTC.

In this sample, this clonotype turned up a few times. The chain is built from TRBV18 and TRBJ2-1; TRBD2 matches 8 bases. This CDR3 contains 16 residues. Germline CDR1 KGHSH, CDR2 LQKENI. V gave up 3 bases and J gave up 5 bases; unmatched junction bases: 9. This CDR3 is CASSPVGRLANNEQFF. CDR3 DNA sequence: TGTGCCAGCTCACCGGTCGGACGACTAGCGAACAATGAGCAGTTCTTC.

Remarks on this clonotype: A clone one base away is much larger, so this may be a read error. This CDR3 is CASGLEGASGTSDEQFF. CDR3 bases: TGTGCCAGCGGCTTAGAGGGAGCTAGCGGGACGTCCGATGAGCAGTTCTTC. This chain joins TRBV7-6 and TRBJ2-1; TRBD2 agrees at 9 bases. The CDR3 consists of 17 residues. Per the germline V gene, CDR1 is SGHVS and CDR2 is FNYEAQ. Looking up the rest from reference TRBV7-6 and TRBJ2-1 gives the full variable domain: GAGVSQSPRYKVTKRGQDVALRCDPISGHVSLYWYRQALGQGPEFLTYFNYEAQQDKSGLPNDRFSAERPEGSISTLTIQRTEQRDSAMYRCASGLEGASGTSDEQFFGPGTRLTVL.